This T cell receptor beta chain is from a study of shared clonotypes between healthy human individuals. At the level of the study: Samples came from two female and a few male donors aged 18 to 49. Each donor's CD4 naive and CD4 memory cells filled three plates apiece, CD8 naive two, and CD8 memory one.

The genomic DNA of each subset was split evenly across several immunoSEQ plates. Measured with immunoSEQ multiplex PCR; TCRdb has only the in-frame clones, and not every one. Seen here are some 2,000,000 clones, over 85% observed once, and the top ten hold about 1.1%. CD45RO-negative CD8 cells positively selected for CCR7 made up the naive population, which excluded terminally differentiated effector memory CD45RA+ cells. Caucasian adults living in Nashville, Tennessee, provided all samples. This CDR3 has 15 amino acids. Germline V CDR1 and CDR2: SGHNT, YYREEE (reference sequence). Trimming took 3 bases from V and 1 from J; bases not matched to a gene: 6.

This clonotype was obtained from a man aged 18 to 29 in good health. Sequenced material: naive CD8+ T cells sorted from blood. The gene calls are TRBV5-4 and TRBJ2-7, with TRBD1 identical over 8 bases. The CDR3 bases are TGTGCCAGCAGCTCCGGACAGGGAAGGTCCTACGAGCAGTACTTC. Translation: CASSSGQGRSYEQYF. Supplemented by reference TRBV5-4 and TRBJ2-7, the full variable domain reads ETGVTQSPTHLIKTRGQQVTLRCSSQSGHNTVSWYQQALGQGPQFIFQYYREEENGRGNFPPRFSGLQFPNYSSELNVNALELDDSALYLCASSSGQGRSYEQYFGPGTRLTVT.